These 24 T cell receptor beta chains originate from one sample sequenced in a study of response to subunit inactivated influenza vaccine. TCRdb processed the RT-PCR reads anew with MiXCR; each CDR3 protein has one entry. The data contain around 570,000 distinct CDR3 sequences, around 10% of them singletons. This same sample was also part of a study on T cells expressing NK-cell markers. That study reports: It was by 5'RACE template switching with UMIs that TCR beta cDNA was made.

The source was PBMCs from blood, collected on the day of vaccination. These receptors all come from a man between 45 and 60 years old who received an inactivated influenza vaccine.

This clonotype showed up just a few times. The rearrangement joins TRBV5-5 to TRBJ2-7; D uncertain. Germline values: CDR1 SGHKS, CDR2 YYEKEE (reference sequence). The length of the CDR3 is 16 residues. V was trimmed by 0 bases and J by 0 bases, leaving 13 bases between them. This CDR3 is CASSLAFGGSSYEQYF. CDR3 bases: TGTGCCAGCAGCTTGGCCTTCGGTGGAAGCTCCTACGAGCAGTACTTC.

This clonotype was counted between two and nine times. This sequence joins TRBV7-8 and TRBJ2-7; 11 nucleotides agree with TRBD2. The germline gives CDR1 SGHVS, CDR2 FQNEAQ. There are 17 residues in the CDR3. V was pared by 5 bases and J by 4 bases, with 13 bases of the junction left unmatched. CDR3 in DNA: TGTGCCAGCAGCCCCGCGATCCCGGGACTAGCGGCTTACGAGCAGTACTTC. Its translation: CASSPAIPGLAAYEQYF.

This clonotype turned up a few times. The chain links TRBV4-3 to TRBJ2-7; D uncertain. CDR1 is LGHNA and CDR2 is YSLEER in the germline V gene. This CDR3 contains 11 residues. Trimming shortened V by 1 base and J by 6 bases, and 4 bases separated the two germline ends. CDR3 region: CASSQGIEQYF. As DNA, the CDR3 is TGCGCCAGCAGCCAAGGAATCGAGCAGTACTTC.

Here the CDR3 reads CASSFEGFFSGANVLTF. The DNA of the CDR3 is TGTGCCAGCAGCTTTGAGGGTTTTTTCTCTGGGGCCAACGTCCTGACTTTC. The V call is TRBV7-2, the J call TRBJ2-6; weak D call: TRBD2 (5 bases). V lost 3 bases and J lost 0, with 12 bases in between. Germline CDR1 and CDR2: SGHTA and FQGNSA. This CDR3 has 17 residues.

This clonotype turned up a few times. The chain recombines TRBV11-1 with TRBJ1-5; D is unresolved. The CDR3 totals 18 residues. Deletions cut 5 bases from V and 4 bases from J, with 24 bases between. Germline V gene data show CDR1 as SGHAT and CDR2 as FQDESV (reference sequence). The DNA for the CDR3 is TGTGCCAGCAGCCCGAACACAATCTCCGAAGGAGCAAATCAGCCCCAGCATTTT. Its translation is CASSPNTISEGANQPQHF.

The chain employs TRBV20-1 and TRBJ2-3, with unresolved D. The germline gives CDR1 DFQATT, CDR2 SNEGSKA (reference sequence). Trimming cost V 3 bases and J 1 base, with 11 bases left between them. The CDR3 loop spans 14 amino acids. The CDR3 sequence: CSARSSSRTDTQYF. CDR3 in DNA: TGCAGTGCTAGGTCCAGCTCCCGCACAGATACGCAGTATTTT.

This clonotype was observed a few times. This chain uses TRBV4-3 with TRBJ2-2; TRBD2 matches 8 bases. V shed 4 bases and J 1 base; nucleotides not matched to a gene: 5. Germline CDR1 and CDR2: LGHNA and YSLEER. The CDR3 length is 16 residues. The CDR3 spells CASSRRSGGNTGELFF. The CDR3 DNA is TGCGCCAGCAGCCGCCGAAGCGGGGGGAACACCGGGGAGCTGTTTTTT.

The chain joins TRBV27 to TRBJ1-2; D remains ambiguous. Germline CDR1 and CDR2: MNHEY and SMNVEV (reference sequence). The CDR3 contains 15 residues. V shed 5 bases and J shed 6 bases, with 19 bases lying between them. The CDR3 spells CASSPTRWNLDGYTF. The CDR3 coding sequence is TGTGCCAGCAGTCCTACCCGGTGGAATCTCGATGGCTACACCTTC.

The chain employs TRBV7-6 and TRBJ2-1; TRBD2 matches 8 bases. The CDR3 contains 16 residues. In germline, CDR1 is SGHVS, CDR2 FNYEAQ. V gave up 4 bases and J gave up 1 base; unmatched junction bases: 6. The CDR3 sequence: CASSSGAGESYNEQFF. For the CDR3, the DNA is TGTGCCAGCAGCTCCGGAGCGGGGGAGTCCTACAATGAGCAGTTCTTC.

This clonotype came up a few times. The rearrangement uses TRBV6-5 and TRBJ2-3, with TRBD1 matching 10 bases. This CDR3 contains 16 residues. V shed 0 bases, J shed 5 bases, and the junction held 5 bases outside the gene matches. The germline V gene has CDR1 MNHEY and CDR2 SVGAGI. The chain's CDR3 is CASSYSVTGGVDTQYF. The CDR3 bases are TGTGCCAGCAGTTACTCCGTGACAGGGGGCGTAGATACGCAGTATTTT.

The chain carries TRBV24-1 and TRBJ2-3, with TRBD2 matching over 9 bases. CDR3 length equals 17 residues. CDR1 is KGHDR, CDR2 SFDVKD, per germline. V shed 3 bases, J shed 1 base, and the junction held 7 bases outside the gene matches. CDR3 DNA: TGTGCCACCAGTGATGCCTCTAGCGGGGTAGGCACAGATACGCAGTATTTT. Its translation: CATSDASSGVGTDTQYF.

In this sample, this clonotype turned up a few times. The chain links TRBV6-5 to TRBJ2-7; 7 bases line up with TRBD1. CDR1 is MNHEY and CDR2 is SVGAGI in the germline V gene. The CDR3 has 15 residues. V gave up 0 bases and J gave up 0 bases; unmatched junction bases: 2. The CDR3 sequence: CASSYSTGSSYEQYF. In DNA, the CDR3 is TGTGCCAGCAGTTACTCGACAGGGAGCTCCTACGAGCAGTACTTC.

There are many counts of this clonotype. The chain joins TRBV20-1 to TRBJ2-5, with D unresolved. CDR3 length: 11 amino acids. V was clipped by 5 bases and J by 3 bases, with 7 bases between them. CDR1 is DFQATT and CDR2 is SNEGSKA in the germline V gene (reference sequence). CDR3 loop: CSAPAKETQYF. CDR3 nucleotides: TGCAGTGCTCCGGCCAAAGAGACCCAGTACTTC.

The chain joins TRBV20-1 to TRBJ2-1, with a possible D match to TRBD2 (5 bases). CDR1 is DFQATT and CDR2 is SNEGSKA in the germline V gene (reference sequence). Trimming removed 2 bases from V and 9 bases from J, with 11 bases in between. The CDR3 is made up of 12 amino acids. The CDR3 reads CSARPLVTEQFF. In DNA form, the CDR3 reads TGCAGTGCTAGACCACTAGTTACTGAGCAGTTCTTC.

In this sample, this clonotype turned up many times. This chain connects TRBV7-8 to TRBJ1-5; 10 bases agree with TRBD1. Germline values: CDR1 SGHVS, CDR2 FQNEAQ. CDR3 length equals 18 residues. With 2 bases clipped from V and 2 bases from J, the junction kept 9 bases outside the gene matches. CDR3 amino acids: CASSLRRRGQGGNQPQHF. CDR3 DNA: TGTGCCAGCAGCTTACGGAGGAGAGGACAGGGGGGCAATCAGCCCCAGCATTTT.

This clonotype has a handful of counts. In DNA, the CDR3 is TGTGCCAGCAGTTTAGAGAACAGGGCCGAGCAGTACTTC. It is translated as CASSLENRAEQYF. This rearrangement joins TRBV12-3 or TRBV12-4 to TRBJ2-7; tentatively, D is TRBD1 (6 bases). This CDR3 spans 13 amino acids. With 1 base removed from V and 6 bases from J, the gap between germline ends came to 10 bases.

V gene TRBV4-2 combines with J gene TRBJ2-1; D not certain. The V gene lost 0 bases and the J gene lost 6 bases, with 12 bases spanning the gap. Looked up from germline, CDR1 is LGHNA and CDR2 is YNFKEQ. This CDR3 spans 15 amino acids. CDR3 nucleotides: TGTGCCAGCAGCCAAGAAATTGCGATTGGCAATGAGCAGTTCTTC. As protein: CASSQEIAIGNEQFF.

This clonotype was observed a handful of times. The gene calls are TRBV4-3 and TRBJ2-1; TRBD1 matches at 7 bases. The V gene's germline CDR1 is LGHNA and CDR2 YSLEER. The junction had 2 bases not matched to a gene; V was cut back by 1 base and J by 5 bases. The CDR3 runs to 14 residues. This CDR3 reads CASSQAGTDNEQFF. The CDR3 nucleotides read TGCGCCAGCAGCCAAGCCGGGACAGACAATGAGCAGTTCTTC.

This clonotype was counted only a few times. The chain uses TRBV10-3 and TRBJ2-7, with 10 positions matching TRBD1. V dropped 11 bases and J dropped 7; count of bases not matched to a gene: 14. The germline V gene encodes CDR1 ENHRY and CDR2 SYGVKD. CDR3 length: 14 residues. This CDR3 reads CAANRDRGIREQYF. In nucleotides, the CDR3 is TGTGCCGCGAACCGGGACAGGGGAATACGAGAGCAGTACTTC.

This clonotype occurred many times. This rearrangement joins TRBV2 to TRBJ1-5; no reliable D call. This CDR3 comprises 12 residues. Germline V gene lookup returns CDR1 SNHLY and CDR2 FYNNEI. The ends were cut back, 5 bases at V and 6 bases at J, with 8 bases in the middle. CDR3 amino acids: CASSLDGQPQHF. The CDR3 coding sequence is TGTGCCAGCAGTCTAGACGGTCAGCCCCAGCATTTT.

This clonotype was found many times. The rearrangement uses TRBV29-1 and TRBJ1-1, with 7 bases that match TRBD1. The CDR3 contains 12 residues. Trimming removed 5 bases from V and 4 bases from J; junction bases left unmatched: 4. From germline, CDR1 is SQVTM and CDR2 ANQGSEA. The CDR3 DNA reads as TGCAGCGTTAACAGGGGCCCCACTGAAGCTTTCTTT. Encoded protein: CSVNRGPTEAFF.

In this sample, this clonotype turned up a few times. J is TRBJ2-7 and V is TRBV4-2; D is undetermined. The ends were cut back, 0 bases at V and 2 bases at J, with 11 bases in the middle. CDR1 and CDR2 from the germline V gene are LGHNA and YNFKEQ. The CDR3 has 15 residues. This chain's CDR3 is CASSQDIVGPYEQYF. CDR3 coding DNA: TGTGCCAGCAGCCAAGACATCGTCGGACCCTACGAGCAGTACTTC.

This clonotype was recorded a few times. DNA of the CDR3: TGCAGCGTTGGGAGAAGGACTGAAGCTTTCTTT. Amino acid sequence: CSVGRRTEAFF. The chain has TRBV29-1 and TRBJ1-1, with no clear D. This CDR3 is 11 amino acids long. The V gene's germline CDR1 is SQVTM and CDR2 ANQGSEA. V lost 4 bases and J lost 5, with 8 bases in between.

At least ten counts were recorded for this clonotype. The gene calls are TRBV7-6 and TRBJ2-7; 7 bases match TRBD1. This CDR3 contains 14 residues. With V trimmed by 5 bases and J by 7 bases, 11 bases remained unmatched. In germline, CDR1 is SGHVS, CDR2 FNYEAQ. CDR3 amino acids: CASSPRRQGREQYF. The DNA for the CDR3 is TGTGCCAGCAGCCCTAGAAGACAGGGAAGAGAGCAGTACTTC. Variable domain in full (rest from reference TRBV7-6 and TRBJ2-7): GAGVSQSPRYKVTKRGQDVALRCDPISGHVSLYWYRQALGQGPEFLTYFNYEAQQDKSGLPNDRFSAERPEGSISTLTIQRTEQRDSAMYRCASSPRRQGREQYFGPGTRLTVT.